Below are 23 T cell receptor beta chains sequenced from a single sample in a study of early T cells in non-severe SARS-CoV-2 infection. TCRdb reprocessed the 5' RACE reads via MiXCR and lists one record per CDR3 protein. The top ten clones hold roughly 3.5% of a sample with some 60,000 distinct CDR3 sequences, 7% to 8% of them seen once. Source material: whole blood. The receptors originated from an adult who was a healthcare worker with PCR-confirmed SARS-CoV-2 infection or an uninfected control (not recorded which).

This clonotype was counted at least ten times. The chain joins TRBV12-5 to TRBJ2-2; TRBD2 agrees at 12 bases. This CDR3 comprises 17 residues. Per germline, CDR1 LGHNT and CDR2 FRNRAP. The V segment lost 0 bases and the J segment 4 bases; nucleotides outside the gene matches: 3. The CDR3 protein is CASGLVLTSGSTGELFF. The CDR3 nucleotides are TGTGCTAGTGGTTTGGTCCTGACTAGCGGGAGCACCGGGGAGCTGTTTTTT.

In this sample, this clonotype turned up a few times. CDR3 coding DNA: TGTGCCAGCAGCCCTCATGACAGCTCCTACAATGAGCAGTTCTTC. Its translation is CASSPHDSSYNEQFF. The rearrangement links TRBV7-9 to TRBJ2-1; D perhaps matches TRBD1 (5 bases). The CDR3 loop spans 15 amino acids. CDR1 SEHNR and CDR2 FQNEAQ come from the germline V gene (reference sequence). Deletions cut 5 bases from V and 0 bases from J, with 11 bases between.

In its sample, this clonotype was seen a few times. The rearrangement uses TRBV7-3 and TRBJ2-1; 12 nucleotides agree with TRBD2. The V segment lost 2 bases and the J segment 9 bases; nucleotides outside the gene matches: 11. The CDR3 extends over 17 amino acids. Germline V gene sequence: CDR1 SGHTA, CDR2 FQGTGA. The DNA of the CDR3 is TGTGCCAGCAGCTTATCTAGACTAGCGGGAGAGCGTGGTGAGCAGTTCTTC. Its protein product is CASSLSRLAGERGEQFF.

There are many counts of this clonotype. The chain carries TRBV7-9 and TRBJ2-1, with D perhaps matching TRBD1 (6 bases). CDR3 length equals 14 residues. Germline CDR1 SEHNR, CDR2 FQNEAQ (reference sequence). V was shortened by 1 base and J by 5 bases, with 9 bases between the two germline ends. The CDR3 DNA follows: TGTGCCAGCAGCTTAGGGACAGCCAACAATGAGCAGTTCTTC. It translates to CASSLGTANNEQFF. The complete variable domain, with remaining parts taken from reference TRBV7-9 and TRBJ2-1, reads DTGVSQNPRHKITKRGQNVTFRCDPISEHNRLYWYRQTLGQGPEFLTYFQNEAQLEKSRLLSDRFSAERPKGSFSTLEIQRTEQGDSAMYLCASSLGTANNEQFFGPGTRLTVL.

This clonotype was found a few times. This chain uses TRBV2 with TRBJ2-1, with D perhaps TRBD2 (6 bases). CDR1 SNHLY and CDR2 FYNNEI come from the germline V gene. V was trimmed by 6 bases and J by 6 bases, leaving 15 bases between them. CDR3 length: 14 residues. For the CDR3, the DNA is TGTGCCAGCAGGCCTCCGGGAGCCTCCAATGAGCAGTTCTTC. Residues: CASRPPGASNEQFF.

This clonotype occurred many times. The V gene is TRBV2, the J gene TRBJ1-2; D perhaps matches TRBD1 (5 bases). CDR3 length: 15 residues. Trimming cost V 0 bases and J 4 bases, with 12 bases left between them. The V gene's germline CDR1 is SNHLY and CDR2 FYNNEI. This CDR3 is CASSEALGRSYGYTF. In DNA form, the CDR3 reads TGTGCCAGCAGTGAAGCGCTGGGACGGTCCTATGGCTACACCTTC.

This clonotype was counted only a few times. The chain recombines TRBV6-6 with TRBJ2-1; possibly TRBD1 for D (5 bases). CDR1 is MNHNY, CDR2 SVGAGI, per germline (reference sequence). CDR3 length: 16 amino acids. V was cut by 2 bases and J by 9 bases, with 20 bases left in between. CDR3 region: CASSYGASPGPSEQFF. In DNA form, the CDR3 reads TGTGCCAGCAGTTACGGGGCTTCACCAGGTCCAAGTGAGCAGTTCTTC.

This chain uses TRBV27 with TRBJ2-1, with 7 nucleotides matching TRBD2. The V gene end was trimmed by 5 bases and the J gene end by 2 bases; junction bases not matched to a gene: 9. Germline V lookup: CDR1 MNHEY, CDR2 SMNVEV (reference sequence). This CDR3 contains 16 residues. Here the CDR3 reads CASSPPPSGAYNEQFF. In DNA, the CDR3 is TGTGCCAGCAGTCCCCCCCCTAGCGGAGCCTACAATGAGCAGTTCTTC.

The sample holds many counts of this clonotype. V usage is TRBV11-2 and J usage is TRBJ2-7; 7 nucleotides line up with TRBD2. The CDR3 sequence is 14 residues long. The ends lost 3 bases at V and 5 bases at J; junction bases unmatched: 7. Germline V gene sequence: CDR1 SGHAT, CDR2 FQNNGV. The CDR3 protein is CASSFERGSHEQYF. The CDR3 coding sequence is TGTGCCAGCAGCTTTGAGCGGGGCTCTCACGAGCAGTACTTC.

This clonotype was observed at least ten times. The chain is built from TRBV20-1 and TRBJ2-7, with unresolved D. Trimming left V 2 bases short and J 0 bases short, with 5 bases between. Germline-derived CDR1 and CDR2 are DFQATT and SNEGSKA (reference sequence). The CDR3 spans 12 residues. The CDR3 bases are TGCAGTGCTAGAAAGCGCTCCTACGAGCAGTACTTC. Protein sequence: CSARKRSYEQYF.

The chain carries TRBV19 and TRBJ2-7, with 8 bases identical to TRBD1. V dropped 4 bases and J dropped 1; count of bases not matched to a gene: 6. Germline-derived CDR1 and CDR2 are LNHDA and SQIVND (reference sequence). The CDR3 length is 15 residues. The CDR3 sequence is CASSNDRGPSYEQYF. The CDR3 DNA reads TGTGCCAGTAGTAACGACAGGGGTCCTTCCTACGAGCAGTACTTC. Based on the CDR3 plus reference TRBV19 and TRBJ2-7, the full variable domain is DGGITQSPKYLFRKEGQNVTLSCEQNLNHDAMYWYRQDPGQGLRLIYYSQIVNDFQKGDIAEGYSVSREKKESFPLTVTSAQKNPTAFYLCASSNDRGPSYEQYFGPGTRLTVT.

The chain couples TRBV12-3 or TRBV12-4 to TRBJ2-3; D possibly corresponds to TRBD2 (5 bases). V lost 2 bases to trimming and J lost 6 bases, with 9 bases between them. The CDR3 is made up of 13 amino acids. DNA of the CDR3: TGTGCCAGCAGTTTACAACGCGGGGATACGCAGTATTTT. Protein sequence: CASSLQRGDTQYF.

The rearrangement uses TRBV28 and TRBJ2-3; unclear D gene. Germline CDR1 reads MDHEN; CDR2 reads SYDVKM. The CDR3 extends over 12 amino acids. V lost 7 bases and J lost 11, with 16 bases in between. CDR3 nucleotide sequence: TGTGCCAGCACCGACTCCGTGAGGATGCAGTATTTT. Translated: CASTDSVRMQYF.

A remark on this clonotype: This is likely a read error, given that the CDR3 carries no conserved phenylalanine or tryptophan at its end. The CDR3 DNA follows: TGTGCCAGCAGTGGCTTAGCGGGAGTGGCGTGGGAGCAGTACTGC. This encodes CASSGLAGVAWEQYC. The rearrangement uses TRBV27 and TRBJ2-7, with 9 bases identical to TRBD2. CDR1 is MNHEY, CDR2 SMNVEV, per germline (reference sequence). V lost 5 bases to trimming and J lost 7 bases; unmatched junction nucleotides: 12. This CDR3 region has 15 residues.

This clonotype has at least ten counts. The chain recombines TRBV3-1 with TRBJ2-7; 10 nucleotides line up with TRBD2. The CDR3 has 14 amino acids. Trimming took 5 bases from V and 5 from J; bases not matched to a gene: 6. Germline CDR1 and CDR2: LGHDT and YNNKEL (reference sequence). CDR3 DNA sequence: TGTGCCAGCAGCAGGAGCGGGAGGGAGGACGAGCAGTACTTC. It specifies CASSRSGREDEQYF.

This clonotype was seen at least ten times. The DNA of the CDR3 is TGCAGCGTTGGGTATCGGAGGGGCATTGGAAACATTCAGTACTTC. Translating gives CSVGYRRGIGNIQYF. The chain uses TRBV29-1 and TRBJ2-4, with a possible D match to TRBD2 (6 bases). CDR3 length: 15 amino acids. In germline, CDR1 is SQVTM, CDR2 ANQGSEA. V was cut by 4 bases and J by 6 bases, with 19 bases left in between.

Ten or more counts support this clonotype. The chain has TRBV2 and TRBJ2-7; 7 bases are shared with TRBD2. This CDR3 is 14 amino acids long. The junction had 3 bases not matched to a gene; V was cut back by 1 base and J by 3 bases. The germline gives CDR1 SNHLY, CDR2 FYNNEI. The CDR3 loop reads CASSEGLAVYEQYF. As DNA, the CDR3 is TGTGCCAGCAGTGAAGGGCTAGCGGTCTACGAGCAGTACTTC.

This clonotype has more than one count but fewer than ten. CDR3 residues: CASSPVSSSPYEQYF. CDR3 sequence (DNA): TGTGCCAGCTCACCAGTGTCTAGCTCCCCATACGAGCAGTACTTC. This chain uses TRBV18 with TRBJ2-7, with D possibly being TRBD2 (5 bases). The V end lost 2 bases, the J end lost 4 bases, and 15 bases lay between the germline ends. Looked up from germline, CDR1 is KGHSH and CDR2 is LQKENI. The CDR3 has 15 residues.

This clonotype was picked up many times. The CDR3 loop is CASSERDRGDTQYF. CDR3 nucleotides: TGTGCCAGCAGCGAACGGGACAGGGGAGATACGCAGTATTTT. The chain links TRBV7-9 to TRBJ2-3, with 10 bases identical to TRBD1. Trimming at V came to 5 bases and at J to 5 bases, leaving 4 bases not matched to a gene. Germline CDR1 SEHNR, CDR2 FQNEAQ (reference sequence). This CDR3 is 14 amino acids long.

This clonotype showed up just a few times. The chain has TRBV7-6 and TRBJ2-1; D perhaps matches TRBD2 (6 bases). The germline V gene has CDR1 SGHVS and CDR2 FNYEAQ. Between the trimmed V and J ends, which lost 1 base and 13 bases, there was a span of 14 bases. The CDR3 covers 13 residues. The CDR3 coding sequence is TGTGCCAGCAGCTTAGAGACTAGGGGTGACCAGTTCTTC. Translating gives CASSLETRGDQFF.

The chain is built from TRBV5-1 and TRBJ1-2; 8 bases match TRBD1. Germline V CDR1 and CDR2: SGHRS, YFSETQ. This CDR3 contains 16 residues. The ends lost 4 bases at V and 3 bases at J; junction bases unmatched: 11. The DNA for the CDR3 is TGCGCCAGCAGCCCGGAGGGACAGGCCGGGGACTATGGCTACACCTTC. It translates to CASSPEGQAGDYGYTF.

This clonotype was counted a few times. The CDR3 loop reads CASSPSAPPQGYTF. The CDR3 coding sequence is TGTGCCAGCAGTCCTTCGGCACCGCCGCAGGGCTACACCTTC. The chain has TRBV3-1 and TRBJ1-2; D remains ambiguous. The V and J ends lost 6 bases and 8 bases respectively, with 19 bases between them. From germline, CDR1 is LGHDT and CDR2 YNNKEL (reference sequence). The CDR3 extends over 14 amino acids.

There are many counts of this clonotype. V gene TRBV2 combines with J gene TRBJ2-7; D call uncertain. The length of the CDR3 is 13 residues. Germline assignment: CDR1 SNHLY and CDR2 FYNNEI. V lost 4 bases to trimming and J lost 2 bases, with 9 bases between them. DNA for the CDR3: TGTGCCAGCAGTGGAGCCCTCACCTACGAGCAGTACTTC. Its translation: CASSGALTYEQYF.